The T cell receptor beta chain under discussion was sequenced for a study of T cells in Graves' hyperthyroidism and ophthalmopathy. The length of the CDR3 is 16 residues. V was clipped by 2 bases and J by 0 bases, with 11 bases between them. Germline CDR1 and CDR2: MGHRA and YSYEKL. Amplification targeted TCR beta CDR3 regions from RNA transcripts. Using the HTBI primer set, a first-round RT-PCR was run on the TCR CDR3. Using its own MiXCR run on the multiplex PCR reads, TCRdb lists one record per CDR3 protein. The profile shows 500,000 to 650,000 distinct CDR3 sequences, 12% to 15% of them singletons. Absent ophthalmopathy progression within 18 months defined stable Graves' hyperthyroidism. Hyperthyroidism patients were newly diagnosed, had disease duration under 2 months, and were aged 18 to 65 years. Fresh peripheral blood, 8 to 10 ml, was the source of the PBMCs.

This TCR was sampled from a woman in her forties with Graves' hyperthyroidism. This chain joins TRBV4-1 and TRBJ1-3, with D uncertain. The source material was blood. The CDR3 nucleotides are TGCGCCAGCAGCCAACAACGGGGTCCCTCTGGAAACACCATATATTTT. Amino acid sequence: CASSQQRGPSGNTIYF.